The present T cell receptor (beta chain) was sequenced within a study of monozygotic twins with inflammatory bowel disease. From its re-call of the 5' RACE reads, TCRdb lists each CDR3 protein once, without DNA. This sample's table has around 230,000 distinct CDR3 sequences. The sequence derives from a human donor with ulcerative colitis or Crohn's disease, or a healthy co-twin of an affected twin (not recorded which). Sequenced material: blood.

CDR3: CSATSGGAGDTQYF. The chain links TRBV20-1 to TRBJ2-3; the D gene TCRdb calls, TRBD2, cannot be checked with no DNA. The CDR3 sequence is 14 residues long. The germline V gene has CDR1 DFQATT and CDR2 SNEGSKA (reference sequence).